The 14 T cell receptor beta chains below all came from one sample that was sequenced in a study of regulatory T cells in long-lasting Graves disease. Building the TCR beta libraries relied on iRepertoire HTBI primers, and CDR3 regions underwent Arm-PCR. TCRdb processed the multiplex PCR reads anew with MiXCR; each CDR3 protein has one entry. The sample shows hundreds of thousands of distinct CDR3 sequences, 20% to 25% of them seen only once. The time point here: persistent/refractory GD, antithyroid drugs over 5 years with positive TRAb. From PBMCs, RNA was extracted and then used to make the TCR library. The sample in question was peripheral blood mononuclear cells (PBMCs), obtained when the disease was refractory, from a patient treated with antithyroid drugs. The receptors come from a female donor with Graves disease.

This chain connects TRBV5-1 to TRBJ1-4, with a possible D match to TRBD1 (6 bases). The V and J ends lost 0 bases and 5 bases respectively, with 11 bases between them. This CDR3 is 15 amino acids long. CDR1 and CDR2 (germline): SGHRS, YFSETQ. The CDR3 protein is CASSLAGTKNEKLFF. CDR3 sequence (DNA): TGCGCCAGCAGCTTGGCCGGGACAAAGAATGAAAAACTGTTTTTT.

This clonotype came up many times. This sequence joins TRBV12-3 or TRBV12-4 and TRBJ2-5; possible D gene TRBD2, 5 bases. V dropped 9 bases and J dropped 1 base, with 18 bases sitting between them. This CDR3 has 15 residues. CDR3 loop: CASLLRESGQETQYF. The CDR3 DNA sequence: TGTGCCAGTTTACTTAGGGAGAGCGGCCAAGAGACCCAGTACTTC.

This clonotype was counted at least ten times. The CDR3 DNA reads as TGTGCCAGCAGTTTACCTGGATTGGAGCAGTACTTC. This translates into CASSLPGLEQYF. The chain has TRBV6-5 and TRBJ2-7, with no clear D. From germline, CDR1 is MNHEY and CDR2 SVGAGI. This CDR3 contains 12 residues. Trimming shortened V by 4 bases and J by 7 bases, and 11 bases separated the two germline ends.

The chain carries TRBV5-1 and TRBJ2-1; TRBD1 matches at 7 bases. V lost 1 base, J lost 3 bases, and 4 bases stayed unmatched. The CDR3 is 15 amino acids. Per the germline V gene, CDR1 is SGHRS and CDR2 is YFSETQ. This chain's CDR3 is CASSLSGTDYNEQFF. The DNA of the CDR3 is TGCGCCAGCAGCTTGTCCGGGACAGACTACAATGAGCAGTTCTTC.

This clonotype was counted many times. CDR3 sequence (DNA): TGTGCCAGCAGTTTAGGGGTCGTCTATGGCTACACCTTC. This gives the protein CASSLGVVYGYTF. This chain uses TRBV12-3 or TRBV12-4 with TRBJ1-2; D gene unclear. V was cut by 1 base and J by 4 bases, with 7 bases left in between. The CDR3 is 13 amino acids.

In its sample, this clonotype was seen many times. The chain recombines TRBV6-5 with TRBJ1-4; D ambiguous. The germline gives CDR1 MNHEY, CDR2 SVGAGI. The CDR3 is 14 residues long. The V end was cut by 4 bases, the J end by 6 bases, with 12 bases between. The CDR3 sequence is CASSSHMGDEKLFF. Written as DNA, the CDR3 is TGTGCCAGCAGTTCCCATATGGGTGATGAAAAACTGTTTTTT.

The table lists this clonotype with many counts. This chain's CDR3 is CASISNLGDTEAFF. CDR3 sequence (DNA): TGTGCCAGCATCTCAAACCTAGGAGACACTGAAGCTTTCTTT. The chain couples TRBV27 to TRBJ1-1, with D uncertain. Per germline, CDR1 MNHEY and CDR2 SMNVEV (reference sequence). V was shortened by 7 bases and J by 3 bases, with 15 bases between the two germline ends. This CDR3 spans 14 amino acids.

The V gene is TRBV7-2, the J gene TRBJ2-2; unclear D gene. Germline lookup yields CDR1 SGHTA and CDR2 FQGNSA. Trimming took off 2 bases at V and 8 bases at J, with 12 bases between the two ends. The CDR3 extends over 14 amino acids. The CDR3 DNA reads TGTGCCAGCAGCTTAACTATTACCACAGGGGAGCTGTTTTTT. The encoded protein is CASSLTITTGELFF.

The rearrangement links TRBV5-8 to TRBJ1-1, with 8 bases lining up with TRBD1. V was clipped by 0 bases and J by 5 bases; unmatched bases: 12. The CDR3 runs 17 residues. Germline CDR1 is SGHTS and CDR2 is YDEGEE. The DNA of the CDR3 is TGTGCCAGCAGCTTGGGGACAGGGAGGTTTGGGGGGACTGAAGCTTTCTTT. This codes for CASSLGTGRFGGTEAFF.

Many counts were recorded for this clonotype. The chain combines TRBV2 with TRBJ1-5; no firm D call. This CDR3 region has 13 residues. V lost 7 bases and J 4 bases, leaving 11 bases between the germline ends. From germline, CDR1 is SNHLY and CDR2 FYNNEI. The CDR3, as DNA: TGTGCCAGCACGTTGACACGTAATCAGCCCCAGCATTTT. It specifies CASTLTRNQPQHF. Full variable domain (outside the CDR3, taken from reference TRBV2 and TRBJ1-5): EPEVTQTPSHQVTQMGQEVILRCVPISNHLYFYWYRQILGQKVEFLVSFYNNEISEKSEIFDDQFSVERPDGSNFTLKIRSTKLEDSAMYFCASTLTRNQPQHFGDGTRLSIL.

Worth noting for this clonotype: A far larger clone is only one base removed, so a read error is likely. The chain uses TRBV7-2 and TRBJ2-5; D not resolved. CDR3 size: 11 residues. Germline CDR1 SGHTA, CDR2 FQGNSA. The CDR3 nucleotides read TGTGCCAGCAGCGAACAAGAGGCCCAGTACTTC. It is translated as CASSEQEAQYF.

This clonotype was recorded at least ten times. As DNA, the CDR3 is TGTGCCAGCAGTTACTCAATCGGGAGAGTCCTTTCAAACACCGGGGAGCTGTTTTTT. Its translation: CASSYSIGRVLSNTGELFF. V usage is TRBV6-2 or TRBV6-3 and J usage is TRBJ2-2; possible D gene TRBD2, 6 bases. With 0 bases removed from V and 2 bases from J, the gap between germline ends came to 19 bases. The germline V gene encodes CDR1 MNHEY and CDR2 SVGEGT. CDR3 length: 19 residues.

Remarks on this clonotype: This may be a read error, as it is one base from a much larger clone. The V and J genes are TRBV28 and TRBJ1-4; no definite D call. CDR1 is MDHEN and CDR2 is SYDVKM in the germline V gene. The CDR3 runs to 14 residues. The CDR3 spells CASRRDPTNERLFF. The DNA of the CDR3 is TGTGCCAGCAGAAGAGACCCAACTAATGAAAGACTGTTTTTT.

The sample holds many counts of this clonotype. This chain joins TRBV7-2 and TRBJ1-2; 9 bases are a match to TRBD1. The CDR3 spans 15 residues. Germline V gene lookup returns CDR1 SGHTA and CDR2 FQGNSA. V shed 5 bases, J shed 3 bases, and the junction held 7 bases outside the gene matches. The CDR3 reads CASSPSTGGDYGYTF. CDR3 DNA: TGTGCCAGCAGCCCTTCGACAGGGGGGGACTATGGCTACACCTTC.